The sequence of this T cell receptor beta chain was determined in a study of blood T cell repertoires in COVID-19. On the study more broadly: Some COVID-19 samples were acute and others convalescent; all came from the United States, Italy and Spain. From T cells, B-cell-depleted T cells, or PBMCs came the material, which was cDNA or gDNA.

Using immunoSEQ multiplex PCR, the repertoire was profiled, and TCRdb retains in-frame clones only, with some absent. Among some 200,000 clones, 85% to 90% were seen once, and the ten largest hold about 2.5%. This CDR3 has 11 residues. The ends were cut back, 6 bases at V and 7 bases at J, with 10 bases in the middle. Germline loops: CDR1 SGHAT, CDR2 FQDESV (reference sequence). Material: peripheral blood. The sequence was collected from a man aged 35 to 55 with active or convalescent COVID-19. The chain uses TRBV11-1 and TRBJ2-7; D might be TRBD2 (5 bases). The CDR3 DNA follows: TGTGCCAGCAGAGGGAGTCGGGAGCAGTACTTC. Amino acid sequence: CASRGSREQYF.